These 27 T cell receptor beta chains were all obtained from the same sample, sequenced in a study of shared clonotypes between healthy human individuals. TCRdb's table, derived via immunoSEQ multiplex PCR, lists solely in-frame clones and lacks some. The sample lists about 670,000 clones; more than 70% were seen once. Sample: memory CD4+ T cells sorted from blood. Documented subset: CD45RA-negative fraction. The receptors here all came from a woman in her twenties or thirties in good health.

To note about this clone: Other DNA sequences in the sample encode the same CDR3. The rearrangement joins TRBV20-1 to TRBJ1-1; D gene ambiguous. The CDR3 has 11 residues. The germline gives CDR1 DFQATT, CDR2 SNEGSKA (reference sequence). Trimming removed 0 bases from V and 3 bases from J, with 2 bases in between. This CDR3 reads CSARDHTEAFF. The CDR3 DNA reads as TGCAGTGCTAGAGATCACACTGAAGCTTTCTTT.

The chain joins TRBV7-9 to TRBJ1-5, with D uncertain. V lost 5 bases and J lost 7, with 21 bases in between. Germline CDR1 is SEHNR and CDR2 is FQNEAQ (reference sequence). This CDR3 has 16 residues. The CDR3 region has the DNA TGTGCCAGCAGCCAAGACGTCCCTAAATCAGGCCAGCCCCAGCATTTT. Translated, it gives CASSQDVPKSGQPQHF. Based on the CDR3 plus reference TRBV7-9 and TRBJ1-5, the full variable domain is DTGVSQNPRHKITKRGQNVTFRCDPISEHNRLYWYRQTLGQGPEFLTYFQNEAQLEKSRLLSDRFSAERPKGSFSTLEIQRTEQGDSAMYLCASSQDVPKSGQPQHFGDGTRLSIL.

In DNA, the CDR3 is TGTGCCAGCAGCTTAACGAAGGGTCCCAATCCTCAATCCTACGAGCAGTACTTC. Protein sequence: CASSLTKGPNPQSYEQYF. This sequence joins TRBV7-9 and TRBJ2-7; no firm D call. The V gene's germline CDR1 is SEHNR and CDR2 FQNEAQ (reference sequence). The CDR3 has 18 amino acids. V lost 2 bases and J 1 base, leaving 21 bases between the germline ends.

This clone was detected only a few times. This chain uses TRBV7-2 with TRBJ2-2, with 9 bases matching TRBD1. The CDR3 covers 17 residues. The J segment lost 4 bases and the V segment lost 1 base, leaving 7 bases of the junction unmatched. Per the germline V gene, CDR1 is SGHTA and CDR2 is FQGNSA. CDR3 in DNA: TGTGCCAGCAGCTTAGACACAGGGGGCGGTACCACCGGGGAGCTGTTTTTT. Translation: CASSLDTGGGTTGELFF.

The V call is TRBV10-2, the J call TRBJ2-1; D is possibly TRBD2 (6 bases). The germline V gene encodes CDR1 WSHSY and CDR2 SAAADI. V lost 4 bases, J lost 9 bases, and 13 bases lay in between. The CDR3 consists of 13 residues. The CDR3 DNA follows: TGCGCCAGCAGTGTCGGATCGGAGGGTGAGCAGTTCTTC. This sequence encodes CASSVGSEGEQFF.

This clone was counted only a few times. The CDR3 region has the DNA TGTGCCAGCAGTTTACACCGGAGGAACAGGGCTGCTGCGTCGGACACTGAAGCTTTCTTT. This codes for CASSLHRRNRAAASDTEAFF. This chain joins TRBV27 and TRBJ1-1; TRBD1 might be the D (6 bases). This CDR3 has 20 amino acids. Deletions cut 2 bases from V and 3 bases from J, with 28 bases between. The germline CDR1 and CDR2 sequences are MNHEY and SMNVEV (reference sequence).

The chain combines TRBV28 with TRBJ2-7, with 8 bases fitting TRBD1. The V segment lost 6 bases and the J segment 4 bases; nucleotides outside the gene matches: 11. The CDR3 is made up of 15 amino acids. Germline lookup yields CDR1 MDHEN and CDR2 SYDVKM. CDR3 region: CASSPPGGLTYEQYF. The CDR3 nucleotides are TGTGCCAGCAGCCCGCCAGGGGGCTTGACGTACGAGCAGTACTTC.

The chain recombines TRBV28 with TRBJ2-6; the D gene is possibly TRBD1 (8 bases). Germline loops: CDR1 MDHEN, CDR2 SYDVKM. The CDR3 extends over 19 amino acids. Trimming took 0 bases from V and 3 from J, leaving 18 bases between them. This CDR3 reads CASSLWIYRGGSGANVLTF. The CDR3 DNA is TGTGCCAGCAGTTTATGGATCTACAGGGGGGGAAGTGGGGCCAACGTCCTGACTTTC.

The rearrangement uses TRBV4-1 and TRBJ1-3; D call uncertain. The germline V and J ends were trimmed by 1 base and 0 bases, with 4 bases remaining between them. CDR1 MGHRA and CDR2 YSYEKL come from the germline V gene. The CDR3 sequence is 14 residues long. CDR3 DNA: TGCGCCAGCAGCCAAGGCCTCTCTGGAAACACCATATATTTT. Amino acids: CASSQGLSGNTIYF.

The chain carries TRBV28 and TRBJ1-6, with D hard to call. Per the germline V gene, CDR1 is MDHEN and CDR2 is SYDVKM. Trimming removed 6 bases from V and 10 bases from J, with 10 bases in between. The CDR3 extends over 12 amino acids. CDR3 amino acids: CASSQSRSPLHF. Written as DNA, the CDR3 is TGTGCCAGCAGCCAATCAAGGTCACCCCTCCACTTT. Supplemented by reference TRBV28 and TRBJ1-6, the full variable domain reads DVKVTQSSRYLVKRTGEKVFLECVQDMDHENMFWYRQDPGLGLRLIYFSYDVKMKEKGDIPEGYSVSREKKERFSLILESASTNQTSMYLCASSQSRSPLHFGNGTRLTVT.

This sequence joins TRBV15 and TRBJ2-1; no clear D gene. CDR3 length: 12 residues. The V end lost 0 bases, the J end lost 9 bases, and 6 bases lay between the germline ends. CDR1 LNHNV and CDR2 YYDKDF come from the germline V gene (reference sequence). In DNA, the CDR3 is TGTGCCACCAGCAGAGATTCCTTTGAGCAGTTCTTC. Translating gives CATSRDSFEQFF. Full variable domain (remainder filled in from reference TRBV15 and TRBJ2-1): DAMVIQNPRYQVTQFGKPVTLSCSQTLNHNVMYWYQQKSSQAPKLLFHYYDKDFNNEADTPDNFQSRRPNTSFCFLDIRSPGLGDTAMYLCATSRDSFEQFFGPGTRLTVL.

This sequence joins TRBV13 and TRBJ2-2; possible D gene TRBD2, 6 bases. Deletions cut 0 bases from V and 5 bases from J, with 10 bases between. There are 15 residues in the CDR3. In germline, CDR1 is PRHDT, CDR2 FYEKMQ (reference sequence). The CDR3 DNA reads TGTGCCAGCAGCTTAGGCGGGAGCGGAACCGGGGAGCTGTTTTTT. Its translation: CASSLGGSGTGELFF.

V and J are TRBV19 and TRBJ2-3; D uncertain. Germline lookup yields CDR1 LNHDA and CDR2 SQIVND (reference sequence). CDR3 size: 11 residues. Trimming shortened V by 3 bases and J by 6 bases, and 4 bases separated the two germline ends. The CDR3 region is CASSIADTQYF. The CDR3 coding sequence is TGTGCCAGTAGTATCGCGGATACGCAGTATTTT.

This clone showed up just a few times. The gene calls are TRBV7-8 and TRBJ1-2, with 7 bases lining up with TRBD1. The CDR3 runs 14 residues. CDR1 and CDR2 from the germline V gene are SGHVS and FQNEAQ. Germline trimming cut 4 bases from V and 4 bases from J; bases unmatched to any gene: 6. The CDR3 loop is CASSWGGGIYGYTF. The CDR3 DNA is TGTGCCAGCAGCTGGGGAGGGGGCATCTATGGCTACACCTTC.

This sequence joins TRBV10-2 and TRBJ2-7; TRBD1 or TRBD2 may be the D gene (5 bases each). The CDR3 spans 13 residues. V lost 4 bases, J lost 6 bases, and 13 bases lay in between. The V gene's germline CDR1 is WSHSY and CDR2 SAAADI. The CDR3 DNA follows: TGCGCCAGCAGTGCCCTCGGGGCTATCGAGCAGTACTTC. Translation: CASSALGAIEQYF.

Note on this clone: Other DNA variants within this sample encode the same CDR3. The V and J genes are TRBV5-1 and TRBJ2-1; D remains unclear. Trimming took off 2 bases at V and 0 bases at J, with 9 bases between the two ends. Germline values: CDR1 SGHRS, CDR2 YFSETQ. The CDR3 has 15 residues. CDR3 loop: CASSLASSSYNEQFF. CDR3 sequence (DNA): TGCGCCAGCAGCTTAGCGTCCAGCTCCTACAATGAGCAGTTCTTC. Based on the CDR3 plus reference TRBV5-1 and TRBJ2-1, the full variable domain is KAGVTQTPRYLIKTRGQQVTLSCSPISGHRSVSWYQQTPGQGLQFLFEYFSETQRNKGNFPGRFSGRQFSNSRSEMNVSTLELGDSALYLCASSLASSSYNEQFFGPGTRLTVL.

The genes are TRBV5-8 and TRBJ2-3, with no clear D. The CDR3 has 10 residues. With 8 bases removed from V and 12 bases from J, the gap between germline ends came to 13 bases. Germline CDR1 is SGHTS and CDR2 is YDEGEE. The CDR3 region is CASETLCQYF. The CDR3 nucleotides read TGTGCCAGTGAGACGCTATGTCAGTATTTT.

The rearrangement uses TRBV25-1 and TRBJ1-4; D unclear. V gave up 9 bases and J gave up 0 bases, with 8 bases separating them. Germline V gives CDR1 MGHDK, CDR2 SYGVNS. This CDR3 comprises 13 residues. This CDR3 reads CASGDTTNEKLFF. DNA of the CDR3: TGTGCCAGTGGGGATACAACTAATGAAAAACTGTTTTTT.

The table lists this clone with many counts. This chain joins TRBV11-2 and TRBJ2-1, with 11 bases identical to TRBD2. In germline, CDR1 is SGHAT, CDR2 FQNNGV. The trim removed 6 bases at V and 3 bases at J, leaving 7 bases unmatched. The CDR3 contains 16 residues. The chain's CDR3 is CASRPRLAGIYNEQFF. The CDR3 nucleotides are TGTGCCAGCAGACCGAGACTAGCGGGAATCTACAATGAGCAGTTCTTC.

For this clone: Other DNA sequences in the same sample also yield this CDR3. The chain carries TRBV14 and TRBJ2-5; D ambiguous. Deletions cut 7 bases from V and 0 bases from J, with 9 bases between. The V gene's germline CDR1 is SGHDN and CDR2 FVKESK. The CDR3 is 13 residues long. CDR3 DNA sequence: TGTGCCAGCACACGTGGGGACCAAGAGACCCAGTACTTC. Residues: CASTRGDQETQYF.

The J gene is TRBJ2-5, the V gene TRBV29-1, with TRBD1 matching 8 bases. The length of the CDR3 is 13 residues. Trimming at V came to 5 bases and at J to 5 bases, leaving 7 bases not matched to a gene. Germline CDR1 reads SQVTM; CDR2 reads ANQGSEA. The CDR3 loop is CSVQQGVGETQYF. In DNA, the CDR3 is TGCAGCGTTCAACAGGGGGTTGGTGAGACCCAGTACTTC. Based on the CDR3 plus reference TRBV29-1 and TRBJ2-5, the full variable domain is SAVISQKPSRDICQRGTSLTIQCQVDSQVTMMFWYRQQPGQSLTLIATANQGSEATYESGFVIDKFPISRPNLTFSTLTVSNMSPEDSSIYLCSVQQGVGETQYFGPGTRLLVL.

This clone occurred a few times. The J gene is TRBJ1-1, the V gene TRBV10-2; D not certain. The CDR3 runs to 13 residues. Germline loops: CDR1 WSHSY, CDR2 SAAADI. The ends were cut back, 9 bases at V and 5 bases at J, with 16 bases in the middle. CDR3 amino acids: CASKDPAGTEAFF. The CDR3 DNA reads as TGCGCCAGTAAAGACCCTGCTGGAACTGAAGCTTTCTTT.

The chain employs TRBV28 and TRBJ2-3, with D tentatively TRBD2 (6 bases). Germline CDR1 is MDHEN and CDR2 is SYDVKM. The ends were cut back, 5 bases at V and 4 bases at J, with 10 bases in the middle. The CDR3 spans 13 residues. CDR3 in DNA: TGTGCCAGCAGTGGGGGGTGGGCAGATACGCAGTATTTT. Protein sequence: CASSGGWADTQYF.

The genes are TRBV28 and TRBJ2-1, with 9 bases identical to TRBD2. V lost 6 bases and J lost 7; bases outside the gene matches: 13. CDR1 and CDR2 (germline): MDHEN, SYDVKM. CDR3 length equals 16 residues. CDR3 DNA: TGTGCCAGCAGCTTAAGCGGGACTAGCAGGAGGAATGAGCAGTTCTTC. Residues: CASSLSGTSRRNEQFF.

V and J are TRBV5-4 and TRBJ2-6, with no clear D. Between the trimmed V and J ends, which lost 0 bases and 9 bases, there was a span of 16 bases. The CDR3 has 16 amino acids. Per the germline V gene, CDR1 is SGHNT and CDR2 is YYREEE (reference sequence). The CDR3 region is CASSLVGPGVVNVLTF. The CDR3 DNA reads TGTGCCAGCAGCTTGGTGGGCCCCGGTGTGGTCAACGTCCTGACTTTC.

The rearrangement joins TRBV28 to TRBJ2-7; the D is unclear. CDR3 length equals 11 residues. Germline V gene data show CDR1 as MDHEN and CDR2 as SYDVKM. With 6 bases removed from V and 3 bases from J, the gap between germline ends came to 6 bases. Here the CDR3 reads CASRLHYEQYF. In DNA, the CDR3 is TGTGCCAGCAGACTTCACTACGAGCAGTACTTC.

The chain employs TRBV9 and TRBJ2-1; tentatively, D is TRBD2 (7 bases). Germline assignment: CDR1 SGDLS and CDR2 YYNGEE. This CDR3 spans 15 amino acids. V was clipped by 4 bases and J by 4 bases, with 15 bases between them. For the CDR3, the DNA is TGTGCCAGCAGCCGTAGGGAGGGGGGATACAATGAGCAGTTCTTC. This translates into CASSRREGGYNEQFF.